The rows below give T cell receptor beta chains drawn from one sample of a study of blood T cell repertoires in COVID-19. Assay: immunoSEQ multiplex PCR; the TCRdb copy retains only in-frame clones and omits some. The profile shows 30,000 or so clones, 85% to 90% of them singletons. Sequenced sample: peripheral blood. The receptors were sampled from a human donor with active COVID-19. The donor label of this sample is uncertain. The CDR3 runs from the conserved cysteine through the conserved F or W. The D gene is left open where the match is weak.

TRBV29-1	TRBJ2-5	TRBD2	CSVDSGSGETQYF
TRBV28	TRBJ1-2	TRBD1	CASDYGAGQGGYGYTF
TRBV25-1	TRBJ2-3	-	CAMQRAGTDTQYF
TRBV19	TRBJ2-4	-	CASSIISSILAKNIQYF
TRBV7-2	TRBJ2-2	TRBD2	CASSFIGGGTGELFF
TRBV5-1	TRBJ2-7	-	CASSLLGSYEQYF
TRBV19	TRBJ1-2	-	CASSPAPPPGDGYTF
TRBV4-1	TRBJ2-3	TRBD2	CASSVLTGTSGGKDTQYF
TRBV18	TRBJ1-2	-	CASSNPGAAGYTF
TRBV20-1	TRBJ2-3	TRBD2	CSASTGLSKDTQYF
TRBV18	TRBJ2-7	-	CASSTRVEQYF
TRBV6-5	TRBJ1-6	-	CASSTGNSPLHF
TRBV4-1	TRBJ2-7	TRBD2	CASSQDSPSGSSYEQYF
TRBV11-3	TRBJ2-1	-	CASSPDRLHEQFF
TRBV28	TRBJ2-6	-	CASSGALGGSGANVLTF
TRBV6-2/TRBV6-3	TRBJ1-1	-	CASSYIIGGAQAFF
TRBV12-3/TRBV12-4	TRBJ1-4	TRBD1	CASSLDRVEKLFF
TRBV7-9	TRBJ2-5	-	CASSLISLSLETQYF
TRBV7-6	TRBJ1-6	TRBD1	CASSPEVRGSSPLHF
TRBV21-1	TRBJ1-2	-	CASSKAKCSGTGIYGYTF
TRBV10-3	TRBJ2-1	TRBD2	CAISESSTSGRGDEQFF
TRBV6-6	TRBJ1-5	TRBD1	CASSYSGQGNQPQHF
TRBV10-2	TRBJ1-5	-	CASSEGQGLPQHF
TRBV27	TRBJ2-2	TRBD1	CASSISGTGGAAGELFF
TRBV28	TRBJ1-2	TRBD1	CASRSGQGAYGYTF
TRBV10-3	TRBJ2-7	-	CAISEAVYEQYF
TRBV5-1	TRBJ2-3	TRBD1	CASSLTGGNTQYF
TRBV9	TRBJ2-5	-	CASSVVPFGGETQYF
TRBV7-9	TRBJ2-1	-	CASKVPGSSSYNEQFF
TRBV2	TRBJ1-2	-	CASSRVGYTF
TRBV7-2	TRBJ2-3	TRBD2	CASSPPSGHTDTQYF
TRBV3-1/TRBV3-2	TRBJ2-4	TRBD1	CASSRGQLIQAKNIQYF
TRBV19	TRBJ2-3	TRBD1	CASSEQGIVQGDTQYF
TRBV5-4	TRBJ1-4	TRBD1	CASSAGQGGEKLFF
TRBV10-3	TRBJ1-4	TRBD1	CAISETEGAANEKLFF
TRBV2	TRBJ1-4	-	CATRTVATNEKLFF
TRBV10-3	TRBJ2-7	-	CAISPRGYEQYF
TRBV9	TRBJ2-7	-	CASSLHGERSYEQYF
TRBV19	TRBJ2-5	TRBD1	CASSTHFRQGARQETQYF
TRBV10-3	TRBJ2-7	-	CAISQRGASLDEQYF
TRBV5-1	TRBJ2-7	TRBD1	CASSIRTGSSYEQYF
TRBV6-2/TRBV6-3	TRBJ2-3	-	CASSYSKSRTSDTQYF
TRBV28	TRBJ2-7	TRBD2	CASRRTSGRMYEQYF
TRBV7-9	TRBJ2-7	TRBD2	CASSLTSGHQQYF
TRBV7-2	TRBJ2-7	-	CASSLPEGWSYEQYF
TRBV28	TRBJ2-5	TRBD2	CASSGSGMGETQYF
TRBV19	TRBJ2-3	-	CASRGLSLSLTDTQYF
TRBV11-2	TRBJ1-1	-	CASSLATATEAFF
TRBV5-6	TRBJ2-7	-	CASSLASGEQYF
TRBV5-6	TRBJ2-5	TRBD1	CASSLAGQGKGETQYF
TRBV30	TRBJ1-1	TRBD1	CAWSVPLQGRTEAFF
TRBV5-6	TRBJ2-3	TRBD1	CASSLGQGKDTQYF
TRBV11-2	TRBJ2-1	TRBD2	CASSLAGSGNVWSNEQFF
TRBV5-5	TRBJ2-7	-	CASSLGTNTYEQYF
TRBV12-2	TRBJ2-5	-	CASRGRTRKDRDQETQYF